The sample holds a few counts of the clone carrying this T cell receptor (beta chain). Its antigen is not identified. The sample comes from a study of CD8+ T cells in alopecia areata. Study-level points and caveats: Lesional scalp, especially alopecia totalis/universalis, showed higher clonality than normal scalp. Patients shared TCRs less clearly than mice did, possibly for HLA-related reasons.

It was cDNA, reverse transcribed from extracted RNA, that served as the sequencing template. The method was immunoSEQ multiplex PCR; TCRdb's version includes in-frame clones alone and lacks a portion of them. This table holds fewer than 90,000 clones, roughly 51% found once. Per the germline V gene, CDR1 is SGHRS and CDR2 is YFSETQ. The CDR3 extends over 14 amino acids. Between the trimmed V and J ends, which lost 3 bases and 7 bases, there was a span of 14 bases. Lesional scalp punch biopsies and peripheral blood were collected from alopecia areata patients. This rearrangement joins TRBV5-1 to TRBJ2-1; D not resolved. Sample: NKG2D-high CD8+ T cells sorted from blood. The TCR was taken from a human donor with alopecia areata. The CDR3 spells CASSYPLGDNEQFF. As DNA, the CDR3 is TGCGCCAGCAGCTACCCCCTTGGGGATAATGAGCAGTTCTTC.